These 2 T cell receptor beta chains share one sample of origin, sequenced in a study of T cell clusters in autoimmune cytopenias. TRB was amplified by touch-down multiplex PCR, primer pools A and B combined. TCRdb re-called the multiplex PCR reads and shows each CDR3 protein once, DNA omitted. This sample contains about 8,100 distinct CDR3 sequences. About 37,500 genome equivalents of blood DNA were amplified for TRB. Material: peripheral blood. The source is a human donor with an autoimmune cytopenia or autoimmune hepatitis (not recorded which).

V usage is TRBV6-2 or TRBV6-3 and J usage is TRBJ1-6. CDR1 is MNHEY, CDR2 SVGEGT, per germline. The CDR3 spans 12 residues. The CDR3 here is CASSYSNSPLHF.

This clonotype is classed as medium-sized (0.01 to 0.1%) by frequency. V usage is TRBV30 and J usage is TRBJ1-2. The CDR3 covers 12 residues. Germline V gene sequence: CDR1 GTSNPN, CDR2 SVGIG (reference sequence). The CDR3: CAWSDRTIGYTF.